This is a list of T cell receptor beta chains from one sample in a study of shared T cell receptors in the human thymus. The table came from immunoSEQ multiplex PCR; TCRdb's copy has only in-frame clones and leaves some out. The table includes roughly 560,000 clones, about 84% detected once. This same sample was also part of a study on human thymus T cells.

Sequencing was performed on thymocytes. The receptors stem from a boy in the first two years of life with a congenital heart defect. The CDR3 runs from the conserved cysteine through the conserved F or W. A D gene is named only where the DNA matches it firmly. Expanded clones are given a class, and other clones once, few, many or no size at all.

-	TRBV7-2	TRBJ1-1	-	CASSLVAREDTEAFF	TGTGCCAGCAGCTTAGTCGCAAGGGAGGATACTGAAGCTTTCTTT
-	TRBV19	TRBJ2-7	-	CASSISGSYEQYF	TGTGCCAGTAGTATATCCGGGAGCTACGAGCAGTACTTC
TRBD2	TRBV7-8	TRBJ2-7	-	CASSLAGTSGEQYF	TGTGCCAGCAGCTTAGCCGGGACTAGCGGCGAGCAGTACTTC
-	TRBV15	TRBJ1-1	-	CATSRDRGSYEAFF	TGTGCCACCAGCAGAGATCGAGGCAGTTATGAAGCTTTCTTT
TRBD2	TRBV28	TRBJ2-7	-	CASSPIAGEGAYEQYF	TGTGCCAGCAGTCCCATAGCGGGAGAGGGGGCCTACGAGCAGTACTTC
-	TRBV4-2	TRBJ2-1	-	CASRAGPTGNEQFF	TGTGCCAGCAGAGCGGGTCCCACGGGCAATGAGCAGTTCTTC
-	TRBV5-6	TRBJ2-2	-	CASSQYYDTGELFF	TGTGCCAGCAGCCAATACTACGACACCGGGGAGCTGTTTTTT
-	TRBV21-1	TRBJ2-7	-	CASSKVIGDIGTEPTYEQYF	TGTGCCAGCAGCAAGGTGATCGGGGATATTGGGACAGAGCCTACCTACGAGCAGTACTTC
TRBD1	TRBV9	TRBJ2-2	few	CASSPRLPRDRGHWNTGELFF	TGTGCCAGCAGCCCCCGCCTACCACGGGACAGGGGGCACTGGAACACCGGGGAGCTGTTTTTT
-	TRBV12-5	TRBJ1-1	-	CACLGPGRGAEAFF	TGTGCTTGTTTGGGTCCCGGGCGGGGCGCTGAAGCTTTCTTT
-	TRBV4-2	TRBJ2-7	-	CASSQGTNSYEQYF	TGTGCCAGCAGCCAGGGGACAAACTCCTACGAGCAGTACTTC
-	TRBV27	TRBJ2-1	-	CASSLSITSPATAEYEQFF	TGTGCCAGCAGTTTATCAATAACTTCCCCGGCGACGGCGGAGTATGAGCAGTTCTTC
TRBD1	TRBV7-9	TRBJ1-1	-	CASSFWDRGEHTEAFF	TGTGCCAGCAGCTTTTGGGACAGGGGGGAACACACTGAAGCTTTCTTT
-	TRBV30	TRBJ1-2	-	CAWREILSREIYGYTF	TGTGCCTGGAGGGAAATCTTGTCGAGGGAGATCTATGGCTACACCTTC